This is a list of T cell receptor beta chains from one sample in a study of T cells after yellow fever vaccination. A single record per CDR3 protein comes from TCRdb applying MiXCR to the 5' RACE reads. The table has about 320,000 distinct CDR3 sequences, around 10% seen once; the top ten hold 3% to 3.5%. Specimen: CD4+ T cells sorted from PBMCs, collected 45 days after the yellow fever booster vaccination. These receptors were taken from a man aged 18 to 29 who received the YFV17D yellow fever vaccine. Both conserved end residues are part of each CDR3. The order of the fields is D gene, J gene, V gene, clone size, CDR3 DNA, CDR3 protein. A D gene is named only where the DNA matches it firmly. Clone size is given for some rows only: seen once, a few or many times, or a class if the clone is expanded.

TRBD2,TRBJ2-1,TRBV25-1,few,TGTGCCAGCAGACGAGCGGGGGGGGATGAGCAGTTCTTC,CASRRAGGDEQFF
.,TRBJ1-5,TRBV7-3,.,TGTGCCAGCAGCCCCCAACAGGAATCTGTCAATCAGCCCCAGCATTTT,CASSPQQESVNQPQHF
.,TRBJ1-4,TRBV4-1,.,TGCGCCAGCAGCCAGCAGGAGGGACATAATGAAAAACTGTTTTTT,CASSQQEGHNEKLFF
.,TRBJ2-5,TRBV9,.,TGTGCCAGCAGCGCCACTACGTCGGAGACCCAGTACTTC,CASSATTSETQYF
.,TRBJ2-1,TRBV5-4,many,TGTGCCAGCAGCTCACTAGACAATGAGCAGTTCTTC,CASSSLDNEQFF
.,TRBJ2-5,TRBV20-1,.,TGCAGTGCGGAGACCGGGACACTCGAAGAGACCCAGTACTTC,CSAETGTLEETQYF
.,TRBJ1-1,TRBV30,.,TGTGCCTGGAGTGTACTTACAGGGAAATATCCTGAAGCTTTCTTT,CAWSVLTGKYPEAFF
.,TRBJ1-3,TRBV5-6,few,TGTGCCAGCAGCCACACACGGACGTTCCAAAACACCATATATTTT,CASSHTRTFQNTIYF
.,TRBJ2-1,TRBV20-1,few,TGCAGTGCTAGAGACCAGACACTTTACAATGAGCAGTTCTTC,CSARDQTLYNEQFF
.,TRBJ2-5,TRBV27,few,TGTGCCAGCAGTTTAACCCCTCAGGGCCCCCAAGAGACCCAGTACTTC,CASSLTPQGPQETQYF
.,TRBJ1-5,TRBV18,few,TGTGCCAGCTCCCCATGGCAGGGGTTCGATCAGCCCCAGCATTTT,CASSPWQGFDQPQHF
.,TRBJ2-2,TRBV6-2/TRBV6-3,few,TGTGCCAGCAGACGCGGGGTGAACACCGGGGAGCTGTTTTTT,CASRRGVNTGELFF
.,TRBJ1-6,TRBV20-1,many,TGCAGTGCTAGCCGAGAGACCACTTCACCCCTCCACTTT,CSASRETTSPLHF
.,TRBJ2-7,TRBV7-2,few,TGTGCCAGCAGCTTAGTTTCAGGTGGGACGGCCTACGAGCAGTACTTC,CASSLVSGGTAYEQYF
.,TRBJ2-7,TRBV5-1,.,TGCGCCAGCAGCTTGGTAGCGCAGACCTACGAGCAGTACTTC,CASSLVAQTYEQYF
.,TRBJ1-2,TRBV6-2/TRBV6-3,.,TGTGCCAGCAGTTACAGGGGATCGAACTATGGCTACACCTTC,CASSYRGSNYGYTF
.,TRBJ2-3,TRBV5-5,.,TGTGCCAGCAGCTTGGGATCCTTGGGGGATACGCAGTATTTT,CASSLGSLGDTQYF
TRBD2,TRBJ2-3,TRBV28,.,TGTGCCAGCAGTTTAGTAGCGGGGGGGCCGATAGGTTATACAGATACGCAGTATTTT,CASSLVAGGPIGYTDTQYF
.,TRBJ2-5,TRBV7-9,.,TGTGCCAGCAGCTTACTCAGGGCCGGAGAGACCCAGTACTTC,CASSLLRAGETQYF
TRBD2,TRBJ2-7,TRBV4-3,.,TGCGCCAGCAGCCAAGATTGGGCTAGCGGGGGGCGGCCCTACGAGCAGTACTTC,CASSQDWASGGRPYEQYF
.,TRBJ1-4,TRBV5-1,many,TGCGCCAGCAGCCTCCGGGGGACTACAACTAATGAAAAACTGTTTTTT,CASSLRGTTTNEKLFF